The rows below give T cell receptor beta chains drawn from one sample of a study of technical replicates of blood from a handful of donors. Sequencing used immunoSEQ multiplex PCR; TCRdb keeps in-frame clones, though not all of them. The sample holds around 90,000 clones, roughly 94% seen once. The sample taken for sequencing was T cells isolated from PBMCs. Receptor source: a human donor in good health. Each CDR3 is given without its conserved first and last residue.

V	J	CDR3
TRBV2	TRBJ1-2	ASSESGVLYGYT
TRBV6-5	TRBJ1-4	ASSYSAATNEKLF
TRBV7-6	TRBJ2-2	ASSQETRTNTGELF
TRBV5-1	TRBJ2-1	ASSWGGQDNEQF
TRBV11-2	TRBJ2-2	ASSFLSGSWVGGELF
TRBV9	TRBJ2-1	ASTPGGLTNEQF
TRBV9	TRBJ1-1	ASSVATGQMNTEAF
TRBV6-1	TRBJ2-1	ASRSGTSGYNEQF
TRBV18	TRBJ1-1	ASSPQQGVWDTEAF
TRBV9	TRBJ2-1	ASSVELAGGYNEQF
TRBV19	TRBJ2-2	ASSTRGPDGELF
TRBV2	TRBJ1-1	ASGGQGGGNTEAF
TRBV27	TRBJ1-2	ASRLQGVFYGYT
TRBV2	TRBJ1-2	ASTRDWILNYGYT
TRBV6-4	TRBJ1-1	ASSTDRNTEAF
TRBV5-1	TRBJ2-1	ASSLVLAGGPGEQF
TRBV6-1	TRBJ1-2	ASSEAGQGGYT
TRBV5-1	TRBJ2-6	ASSRGGANVLT
TRBV7-2	TRBJ2-3	ASSSTTMRDLHTDTQY
TRBV28	TRBJ1-4	ASSDYLATNEKLF
TRBV6-1	TRBJ2-3	ASTRDRRTDTQY
TRBV18	TRBJ1-2	ASSPLEVNYGYT
TRBV5-4	TRBJ2-7	ASSLGGQGGYEQY
TRBV19	TRBJ1-1	ASSIEQRVGFTEAF
TRBV10-3	TRBJ1-1	AITTGGRTEAF
TRBV10-2	TRBJ2-1	ASSEDTGGGEQF
TRBV9	TRBJ1-6	ASSVGGQGSNSPLH
TRBV9	TRBJ1-3	ASSSREVSLSGNTIY
TRBV9	TRBJ1-2	ASSPGHPSDGYT
TRBV2	TRBJ1-6	ASSEQGSGYSPLH
TRBV18	TRBJ1-5	ASSPGGDQPQH
TRBV4-1	TRBJ1-1	ASSQDPGGGGWNTEAF
TRBV11-3	TRBJ2-6	ASRGQGDAGANVLT
TRBV6-1	TRBJ1-5	ASSPRDSEQPQH
TRBV7-6	TRBJ2-1	ASSLGRGPGEQF
TRBV18	TRBJ1-2	ASSPGGLRETYGYT
TRBV27	TRBJ2-5	ASSSPDRRETQY
TRBV18	TRBJ2-1	ASSSGTGDSFSYNEQF
TRBV10-3	TRBJ2-5	AISESGLADGPFQETQY
TRBV7-8	TRBJ2-2	ASSRDPFQQGRDTGELF
TRBV14	TRBJ2-3	ASSQVGGFTDTQY
TRBV29-1	TRBJ2-3	SVDRGLGDTQY
TRBV6-1	TRBJ2-1	ASSEFGGPSGGYNEQF
TRBV19	TRBJ1-1	ASRMWAAYNTEAF
TRBV28	TRBJ2-2	ASSFPRKTGASGELF
TRBV5-1	TRBJ2-5	ASSQTGVDETQY
TRBV7-9	TRBJ2-7	ASSFVRQGSYEQY
TRBV7-2	TRBJ2-7	ASSYRSPYEQY
TRBV19	TRBJ1-5	ASSILRGMSNQPQH
TRBV7-9	TRBJ1-5	ASSNWQGVGWGNQPQH
TRBV11-2	TRBJ1-5	ASSLDRGNQPQH
TRBV29-1	TRBJ1-5	SVGQGASQPQH
TRBV6-1	TRBJ2-1	ASSDHSRSGEQF
TRBV5-5	TRBJ1-2	ASIVDATGGPYGYT
TRBV25-1	TRBJ2-7	ASSENTYEQY
TRBV28	TRBJ2-7	ASSLPRQGPNEQY
TRBV28	TRBJ2-5	ASSTRQGPTQETQY